This TCR beta chain was recovered during a study of cytomegalovirus exposure and HLA in healthy donors. About the research overall: There were some 380 genotyped donors. Of these, 81% fell in the genetic ancestry cluster associated with self-reported Caucasian donors.

The CDR3 runs 16 residues. The germline V gene encodes CDR1 SGHRS and CDR2 YFSETQ. V dropped 5 bases and J dropped 7; count of bases not matched to a gene: 12. In the case of this clone: Its antigen is still unknown.

General study findings and limits: Altogether, 170 or so TCR beta chains were recorded as cytomegalovirus-associated. A missense DCLRE1C variant was associated with V- and J-gene trimming of TCR beta chains in a later analysis, and an independent cohort replicated the association.

A multiplex PCR was run with 60 Vbeta primers and 13 Jbeta primers. Libraries were prepared by immunoSEQ multiplex PCR; TCRdb keeps only in-frame clonotypes and omits some of them. The sample shows over 100,000 clones, approximately 8.9% of them seen only once. The sample taken for sequencing was PBMCs. The chain has TRBV5-1 and TRBJ2-2; 9 nucleotides agree with TRBD1. The source of this sequence is a woman between 40 and 50 years old in good health and CMV-seropositive. CDR3 sequence: CASSPTGTGKDGELFF. For the CDR3, the DNA is TGCGCCAGCAGTCCCACCGGGACAGGGAAGGACGGGGAGCTGTTTTTT.